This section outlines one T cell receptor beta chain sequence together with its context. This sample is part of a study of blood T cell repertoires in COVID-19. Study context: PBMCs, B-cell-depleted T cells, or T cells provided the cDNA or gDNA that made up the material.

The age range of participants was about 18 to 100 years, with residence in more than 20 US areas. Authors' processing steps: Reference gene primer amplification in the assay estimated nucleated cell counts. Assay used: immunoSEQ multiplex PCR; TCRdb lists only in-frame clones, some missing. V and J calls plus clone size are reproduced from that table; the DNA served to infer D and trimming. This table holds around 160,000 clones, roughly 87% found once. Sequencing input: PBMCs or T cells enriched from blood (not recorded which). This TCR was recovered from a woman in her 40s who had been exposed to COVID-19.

The CDR3 here is CASSLAGLAYNEQFF. In DNA form, the CDR3 reads TGTGCCAGCAGCTTAGCGGGACTAGCGTACAATGAGCAGTTCTTC. V usage is TRBV7-9 and J usage is TRBJ2-1; 10 bases line up with TRBD2. The CDR3 extends over 15 amino acids. Per germline, CDR1 SEHNR and CDR2 FQNEAQ (reference sequence). V dropped 0 bases and J dropped 4; count of bases not matched to a gene: 0.